Included here is one T cell receptor (beta chain) sequence, with context. This record belongs to a study of T cells after yellow fever vaccination. TCRdb re-called the 5' RACE reads through MiXCR, storing one row per CDR3 protein. The table includes some 220,000 distinct CDR3 sequences, 3% to 3.5% detected once. The CDR3 is 12 residues long. From germline, CDR1 is SGHTA and CDR2 FQGNSA. V gave up 2 bases and J gave up 10 bases, with 11 bases separating them. This TCR derives from a young man who received the YFV17D yellow fever vaccine. The chain has TRBV7-2 and TRBJ1-1, with TRBD1 as a possible D gene (5 bases). The starting material was CD4+ T cells sorted from PBMCs, obtained 10 days after the yellow fever booster vaccination. Written as DNA, the CDR3 is TGTGCCAGCAGCTTACAGTCAGGGACAGCTTTCTTT. Translated, it gives CASSLQSGTAFF.